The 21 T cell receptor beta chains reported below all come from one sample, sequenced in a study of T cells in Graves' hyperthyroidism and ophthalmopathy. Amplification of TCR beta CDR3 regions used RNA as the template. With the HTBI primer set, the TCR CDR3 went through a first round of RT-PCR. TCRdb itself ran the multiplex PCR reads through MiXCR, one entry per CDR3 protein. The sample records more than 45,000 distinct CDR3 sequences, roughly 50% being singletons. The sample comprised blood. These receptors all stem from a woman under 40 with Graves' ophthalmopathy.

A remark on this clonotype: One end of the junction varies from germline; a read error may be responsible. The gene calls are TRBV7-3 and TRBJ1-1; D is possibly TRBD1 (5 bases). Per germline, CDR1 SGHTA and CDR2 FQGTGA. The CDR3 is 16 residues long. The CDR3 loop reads CASSQSQGGWNTEAFF. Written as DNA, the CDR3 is TGTGCCAGCAGTCAAAGCCAGGGCGGGTGGAACACGGAAGCTTTCTTT. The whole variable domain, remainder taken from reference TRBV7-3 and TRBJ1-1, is GAGVSQTPSNKVTEKGKYVELRCDPISGHTALYWYRQSLGQGPEFLIYFQGTGAADDSGLPNDRFFAVRPEGSVSTLKIQRTERGDSAVYLCASSQSQGGWNTEAFFGQGTRLTVV.

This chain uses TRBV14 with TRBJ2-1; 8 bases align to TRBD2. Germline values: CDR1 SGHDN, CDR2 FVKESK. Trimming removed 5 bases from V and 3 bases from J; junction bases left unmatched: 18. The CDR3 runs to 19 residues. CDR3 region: CASSSTGGWTDLFYNEQFF. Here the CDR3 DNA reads TGTGCCAGCAGCTCAACGGGGGGGTGGACAGACCTATTCTACAATGAGCAGTTCTTC.

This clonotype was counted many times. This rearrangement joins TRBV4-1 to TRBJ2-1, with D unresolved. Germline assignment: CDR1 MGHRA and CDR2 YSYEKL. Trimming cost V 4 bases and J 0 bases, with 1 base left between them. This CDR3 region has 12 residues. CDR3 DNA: TGCGCCAGCAGCCGCTCCTACAATGAGCAGTTCTTC. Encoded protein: CASSRSYNEQFF.

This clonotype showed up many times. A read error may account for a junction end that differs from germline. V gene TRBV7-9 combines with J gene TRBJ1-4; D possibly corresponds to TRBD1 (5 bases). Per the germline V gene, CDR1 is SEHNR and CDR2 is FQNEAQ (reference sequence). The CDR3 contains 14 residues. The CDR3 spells CASTLGRTNEKLFF. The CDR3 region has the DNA TGTGCCAGCACCTTAGGGCGGACAAATGAAAAACTGTTTTTT.

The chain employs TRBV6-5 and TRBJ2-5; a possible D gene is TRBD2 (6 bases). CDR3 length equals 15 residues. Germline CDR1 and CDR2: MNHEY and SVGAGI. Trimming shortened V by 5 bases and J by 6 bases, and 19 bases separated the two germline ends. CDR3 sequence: CASSTGLGRAKTQYF. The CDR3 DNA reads TGTGCCAGCAGTACGGGACTCGGCAGGGCGAAGACCCAGTACTTC.

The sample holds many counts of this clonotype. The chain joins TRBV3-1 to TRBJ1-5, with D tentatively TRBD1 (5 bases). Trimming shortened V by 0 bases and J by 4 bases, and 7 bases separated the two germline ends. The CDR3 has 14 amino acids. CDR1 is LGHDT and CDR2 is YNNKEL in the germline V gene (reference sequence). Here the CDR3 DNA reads TGTGCCAGCAGCCAAGATTGGGGGAATCAGCCCCAGCATTTT. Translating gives CASSQDWGNQPQHF. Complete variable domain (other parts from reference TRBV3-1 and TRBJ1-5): DTAVSQTPKYLVTQMGNDKSIKCEQNLGHDTMYWYKQDSKKFLKIMFSYNNKELIINETVPNRFSPKSPDKAHLNLHINSLELGDSAVYFCASSQDWGNQPQHFGDGTRLSIL.

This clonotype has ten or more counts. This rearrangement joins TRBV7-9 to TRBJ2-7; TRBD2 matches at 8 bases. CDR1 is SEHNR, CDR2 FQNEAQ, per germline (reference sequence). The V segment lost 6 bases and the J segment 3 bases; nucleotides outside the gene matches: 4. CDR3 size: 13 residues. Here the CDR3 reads CASSRREVYEQYF. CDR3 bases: TGTGCCAGCAGTAGGCGGGAGGTCTACGAGCAGTACTTC.

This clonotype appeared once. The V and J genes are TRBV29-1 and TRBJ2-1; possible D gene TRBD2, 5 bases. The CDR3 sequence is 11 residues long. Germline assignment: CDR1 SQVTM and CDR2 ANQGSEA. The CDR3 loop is CSYERYNEQFF. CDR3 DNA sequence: TGCAGTTATGAGCGGTACAATGAGCAGTTCTTC.

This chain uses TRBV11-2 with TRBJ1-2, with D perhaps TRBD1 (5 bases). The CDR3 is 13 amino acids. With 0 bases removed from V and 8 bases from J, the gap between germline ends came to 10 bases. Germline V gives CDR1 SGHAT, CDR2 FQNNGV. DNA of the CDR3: TGTGCCAGCAGCTTAGATCGGTCAGGGGGCTACACCTTC. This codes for CASSLDRSGGYTF. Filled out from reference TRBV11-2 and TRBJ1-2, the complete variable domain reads EAGVAQSPRYKIIEKRQSVAFWCNPISGHATLYWYQQILGQGPKLLIQFQNNGVVDDSQLPKDRFSAERLKGVDSTLKIQPAKLEDSAVYLCASSLDRSGGYTFGSGTRLTVV.

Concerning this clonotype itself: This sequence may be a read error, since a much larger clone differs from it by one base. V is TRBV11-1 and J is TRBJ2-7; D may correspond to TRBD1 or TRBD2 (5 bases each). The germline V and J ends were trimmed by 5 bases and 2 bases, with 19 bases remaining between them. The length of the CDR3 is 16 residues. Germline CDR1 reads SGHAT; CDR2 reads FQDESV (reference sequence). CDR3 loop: CASSRDSIQGAYEQYF. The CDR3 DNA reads TGTGCCAGCAGCCGAGACAGTATCCAGGGAGCCTACGAGCAGTACTTC. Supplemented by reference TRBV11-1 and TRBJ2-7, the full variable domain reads EAEVAQSPRYKITEKSQAVAFWCDPISGHATLYWYRQILGQGPELLVQFQDESVVDDSQLPKDRFSAERLKGVDSTLKIQPAELGDSAMYLCASSRDSIQGAYEQYFGPGTRLTVT.

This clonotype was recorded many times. The CDR3 DNA is TGTGCCAGCAGCCAAGACAGGGGGCCCTACAATGAGCAGTTCTTC. Residues: CASSQDRGPYNEQFF. The V and J genes are TRBV11-3 and TRBJ2-1, with 10 bases matching TRBD1. The CDR3 has 15 residues. The trim removed 5 bases at V and 2 bases at J, leaving 3 bases unmatched. Germline CDR1 reads SGHNT; CDR2 reads YENEEA.

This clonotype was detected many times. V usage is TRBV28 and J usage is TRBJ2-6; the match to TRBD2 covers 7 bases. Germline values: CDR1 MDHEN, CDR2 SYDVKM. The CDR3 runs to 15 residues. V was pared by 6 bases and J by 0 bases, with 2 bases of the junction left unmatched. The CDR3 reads CASSSGGSGANVLTF. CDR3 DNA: TGTGCCAGCAGCTCGGGGGGCTCTGGGGCCAACGTCCTGACTTTC. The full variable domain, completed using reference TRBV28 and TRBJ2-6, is DVKVTQSSRYLVKRTGEKVFLECVQDMDHENMFWYRQDPGLGLRLIYFSYDVKMKEKGDIPEGYSVSREKKERFSLILESASTNQTSMYLCASSSGGSGANVLTFGAGSRLTVL.

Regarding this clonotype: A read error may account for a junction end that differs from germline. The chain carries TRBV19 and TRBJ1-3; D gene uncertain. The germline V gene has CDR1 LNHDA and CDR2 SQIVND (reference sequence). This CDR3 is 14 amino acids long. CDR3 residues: CGSRKVSPGNTIYF. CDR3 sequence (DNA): TGTGGCAGTAGAAAAGTCAGCCCTGGAAACACCATATATTTT.

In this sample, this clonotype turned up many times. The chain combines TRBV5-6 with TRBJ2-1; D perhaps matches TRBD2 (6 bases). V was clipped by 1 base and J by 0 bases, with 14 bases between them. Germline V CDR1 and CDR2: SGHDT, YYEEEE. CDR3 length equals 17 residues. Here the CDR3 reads CASSLRVYGSSYNEQFF. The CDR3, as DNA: TGTGCCAGCAGCTTGCGTGTTTACGGGAGCTCCTACAATGAGCAGTTCTTC.

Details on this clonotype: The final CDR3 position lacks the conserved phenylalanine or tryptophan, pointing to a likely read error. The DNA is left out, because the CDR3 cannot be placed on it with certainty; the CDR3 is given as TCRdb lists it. CDR3 amino acids: CASSPGLAANERFL. The chain is built from TRBV19 and TRBJ2-1; no DNA check was done on the table's D call, TRBD2. Looked up from germline, CDR1 is LNHDA and CDR2 is SQIVND (reference sequence). The CDR3 has 14 residues if both end residues are counted.

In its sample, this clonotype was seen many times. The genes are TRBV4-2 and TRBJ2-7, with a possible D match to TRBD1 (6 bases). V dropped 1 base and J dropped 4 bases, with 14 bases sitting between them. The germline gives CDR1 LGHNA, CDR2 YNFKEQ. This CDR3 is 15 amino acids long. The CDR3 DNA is TGTGCCAGCAGCCAAGCGCGGACAGACCAGTACGAGCAGTACTTC. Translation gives CASSQARTDQYEQYF.

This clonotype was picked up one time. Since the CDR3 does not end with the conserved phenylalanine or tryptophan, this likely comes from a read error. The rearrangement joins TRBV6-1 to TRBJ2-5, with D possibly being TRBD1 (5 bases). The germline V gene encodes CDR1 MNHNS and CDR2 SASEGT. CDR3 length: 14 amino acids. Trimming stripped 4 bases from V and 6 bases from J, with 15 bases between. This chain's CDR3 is CASSGLGRAKTQYS. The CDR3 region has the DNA TGTGCCAGCAGTGGGCTCGGCAGGGCGAAGACCCAGTACTCC.

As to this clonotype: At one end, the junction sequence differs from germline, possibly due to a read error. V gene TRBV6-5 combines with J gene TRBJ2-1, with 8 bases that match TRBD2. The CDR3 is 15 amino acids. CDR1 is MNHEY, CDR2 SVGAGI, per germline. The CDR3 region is CTSAAGGNAWGEQFF. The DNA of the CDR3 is TGTACCAGCGCCGCGGGGGGCAATGCGTGGGGTGAGCAGTTCTTC.

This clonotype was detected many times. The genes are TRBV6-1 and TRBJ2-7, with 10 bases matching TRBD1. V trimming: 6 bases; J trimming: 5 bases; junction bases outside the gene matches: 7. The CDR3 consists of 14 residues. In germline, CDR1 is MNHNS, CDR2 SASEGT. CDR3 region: CASRESGTGDEQYF. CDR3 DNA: TGTGCCAGCAGGGAGTCCGGGACAGGGGACGAGCAGTACTTC.

CDR3 sequence: CASSLGDRGSVTGELFF. CDR3 bases: TGTGCCAGCAGCTTAGGGGACAGGGGGAGTGTCACCGGGGAGCTGTTTTTT. The J gene is TRBJ2-2, the V gene TRBV7-9; 11 bases map to TRBD1. The CDR3 contains 17 residues. The V and J ends lost 1 base and 4 bases, in that order; junction bases with no gene match: 5. From germline, CDR1 is SEHNR and CDR2 FQNEAQ (reference sequence).

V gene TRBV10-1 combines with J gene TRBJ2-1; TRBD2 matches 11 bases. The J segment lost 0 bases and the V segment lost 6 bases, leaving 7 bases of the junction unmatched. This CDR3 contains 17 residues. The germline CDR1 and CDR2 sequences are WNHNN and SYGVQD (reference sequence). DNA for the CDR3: TGCGCCAGCAGGGGGACTAGCGGTTCAAGCTCCTACAATGAGCAGTTCTTC. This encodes CASRGTSGSSSYNEQFF.